The rows below give T cell receptor beta chains drawn from one sample of a study of control samples from healthy donors and cancer patients. The table came from immunoSEQ multiplex PCR; TCRdb's copy has only in-frame clones and leaves some out. Of about 97,000 clones listed, about 89% are singletons. The sequenced sample consisted of blood. The origin of the receptors is a young man in good health. CDR3s include the opening cysteine and the closing phenylalanine or tryptophan. D genes are given only for firm matches. Clone sizes are given selectively: once, few, many, or a class where the clone is expanded.

J: TRBJ2-4
size: -
V: TRBV7-6
D: -
DNA: TGTGCCAGCAGCCCAACATCCCTAGCCAAAAACATTCAGTACTTC
CDR3: CASSPTSLAKNIQYF

J: TRBJ2-1
size: -
V: TRBV7-9
D: TRBD1
DNA: TGTGCCAGCAGCCACAGGGGGCCCAATGAGCAGTTCTTC
CDR3: CASSHRGPNEQFF

J: TRBJ2-1
size: -
V: TRBV7-2
D: -
DNA: TGTGCCAGCAGCTTCACCTCGACCTACAATGAGCAGTTCTTC
CDR3: CASSFTSTYNEQFF

J: TRBJ1-1
size: -
V: TRBV5-1
D: -
DNA: TGCGCCAGCAAGGGTGACCAGAACACTGAAGCTTTCTTT
CDR3: CASKGDQNTEAFF

J: TRBJ2-1
size: -
V: TRBV7-9
D: -
DNA: TGTGCCAGCAGCCTAAGCTCCTACAATGAGCAGTTCTTC
CDR3: CASSLSSYNEQFF

J: TRBJ1-1
size: few
V: TRBV5-6
D: -
DNA: TGTGCCAGCAGCCGCCGTGCGAGGAACACTGAAGCTTTCTTT
CDR3: CASSRRARNTEAFF

J: TRBJ1-1
size: -
V: TRBV19
D: -
DNA: TGTGCCAGTAGTATTGGGGCTGAAGCTTTCTTT
CDR3: CASSIGAEAFF

J: TRBJ2-7
size: -
V: TRBV4-3
D: TRBD1
DNA: TGCGCCAGCAGCCAAGGCTCAGGACAGGGGCGGTCCTACGAGCAGTACTTC
CDR3: CASSQGSGQGRSYEQYF

J: TRBJ1-2
size: -
V: TRBV2
D: -
DNA: TGTGCCTCCGACCGGCAGGAATCCCTTAGCGGCTACACCTTC
CDR3: CASDRQESLSGYTF

J: TRBJ1-2
size: -
V: TRBV5-1
D: -
DNA: TGCGCCAGCAGCTCTCTGGTTGGGACCTATGGCTACACCTTC
CDR3: CASSSLVGTYGYTF

J: TRBJ1-2
size: -
V: TRBV5-1
D: -
DNA: TGCGCCAGCAGCTTGGAGGGGGGCCTGGGCGGCTACACCTTC
CDR3: CASSLEGGLGGYTF

J: TRBJ1-2
size: -
V: TRBV12-3/TRBV12-4
D: -
DNA: TGTGCCAGCAGTTATATGGCCTATGGCTACACCTTC
CDR3: CASSYMAYGYTF

J: TRBJ1-4
size: -
V: TRBV19
D: -
DNA: TGTGCCAGTAGTGCCCAGATTAATGAAAAACTGTTTTTT
CDR3: CASSAQINEKLFF

J: TRBJ2-1
size: -
V: TRBV7-9
D: -
DNA: TGTGCCAGCAGCAGCTATAATGTGGACCACAATGAGCAGTTCTTC
CDR3: CASSSYNVDHNEQFF

J: TRBJ2-5
size: -
V: TRBV2
D: -
DNA: TGTGCCAGCATGCAAGAGACCCAGTACTTC
CDR3: CASMQETQYF

J: TRBJ1-2
size: -
V: TRBV28
D: -
DNA: TGTGCCAGCAGTTTAGCAGGGAACTATGGCTACACCTTC
CDR3: CASSLAGNYGYTF

J: TRBJ2-5
size: -
V: TRBV7-2
D: -
DNA: TGTGCCAGCAGGAAAGGGGCGTACCAAGAGACCCAGTACTTC
CDR3: CASRKGAYQETQYF

J: TRBJ1-1
size: -
V: TRBV30
D: -
DNA: TGTGCCTGGAGTGTATCTTCGGCTGAAGCTTTCTTT
CDR3: CAWSVSSAEAFF

J: TRBJ1-5
size: -
V: TRBV12-5
D: -
DNA: TGTGCTAGTGGTTTGAATCAGCCCCAGCATTTT
CDR3: CASGLNQPQHF

J: TRBJ2-2
size: -
V: TRBV7-2
D: -
DNA: TGTGCCAGCAGCTTAGCCCCGGGGCCCGGGGAGCTGTTTTTT
CDR3: CASSLAPGPGELFF

J: TRBJ2-4
size: -
V: TRBV10-3
D: -
DNA: TGTGCCATCTCTTCGTTAGCCAAAAACATTCAGTACTTC
CDR3: CAISSLAKNIQYF

J: TRBJ2-5
size: once
V: TRBV6-6
D: -
DNA: TGTGCCAGCAGTTACTCTACAGCGGGCGAGGAGACCCAGTACTTC
CDR3: CASSYSTAGEETQYF

J: TRBJ2-1
size: -
V: TRBV5-5
D: -
DNA: TGTGCCAGCAGCGGTCAAGCGAGGGCCTCCTACAATGAGCAGTTCTTC
CDR3: CASSGQARASYNEQFF

J: TRBJ1-5
size: -
V: TRBV18
D: TRBD1
DNA: TGTGCCAGCTCGTTGGGACAGGGCTGGAATCAGCCCCAGCATTTT
CDR3: CASSLGQGWNQPQHF

J: TRBJ2-7
size: -
V: TRBV27
D: -
DNA: TGTGCCAGCAGAAAGTCTCCCCAGGGAGGCTTTTACGAGCAGTACTTC
CDR3: CASRKSPQGGFYEQYF

J: TRBJ1-3
size: -
V: TRBV11-2
D: TRBD1
DNA: TGTGCCAGCCGAACCGGGACAGGGGGATCCTCTGGAAACACCATATATTTT
CDR3: CASRTGTGGSSGNTIYF

J: TRBJ1-6
size: -
V: TRBV6-6
D: TRBD1
DNA: TGTGCCAGCAGTTACTTTGACAGGGGAGGCAATTCACCCCTCCACTTT
CDR3: CASSYFDRGGNSPLHF

J: TRBJ2-4
size: -
V: TRBV5-6
D: -
DNA: TGTGCCAGCAGCTTGCTCCTAGCCAAAAACATTCAGTACTTC
CDR3: CASSLLLAKNIQYF

J: TRBJ1-4
size: -
V: TRBV7-9
D: TRBD1
DNA: TGTGCCAGCAGCCAAACAGGGGGCTGGTCTAATGAAAAACTGTTTTTT
CDR3: CASSQTGGWSNEKLFF

J: TRBJ2-3
size: -
V: TRBV3-1/TRBV3-2
D: -
DNA: TGTGCCAGCAGCCGTCGGCCGGGACTCAGCACAGATACGCAGTATTTT
CDR3: CASSRRPGLSTDTQYF

J: TRBJ1-5
size: -
V: TRBV19
D: TRBD1
DNA: TGTGCCAGCAACTCGGGGACAGGCGAGAGGGCCCAGCATTTT
CDR3: CASNSGTGERAQHF

J: TRBJ1-2
size: few
V: TRBV7-9
D: TRBD1
DNA: TGTGCCAGCAGCAGACAGGGGACAGGCTATGGCTACACCTTC
CDR3: CASSRQGTGYGYTF

J: TRBJ2-1
size: -
V: TRBV19
D: TRBD1
DNA: TGTGCCAGTAGTCCTACCGGGACAGCCTACAATGAGCAGTTCTTC
CDR3: CASSPTGTAYNEQFF

J: TRBJ1-1
size: -
V: TRBV15
D: -
DNA: TGTGCCACCAGCAGAGATCAGGCGCCGAACACTGAAGCTTTCTTT
CDR3: CATSRDQAPNTEAFF

J: TRBJ2-4
size: -
V: TRBV19
D: -
DNA: TGTGCCAGTAGTCCCTTAACCAAAAACATTCAGTACTTC
CDR3: CASSPLTKNIQYF

J: TRBJ2-1
size: -
V: TRBV5-1
D: -
DNA: TGCGCCAGCAGAGCTACAAGCGAGGGGAGTGATGAGCAGTTCTTC
CDR3: CASRATSEGSDEQFF

J: TRBJ1-4
size: -
V: TRBV7-8
D: -
DNA: TGTGCCAGCAGCGGCCGAGTCGGACGGAATGAAAAACTGTTTTTT
CDR3: CASSGRVGRNEKLFF

J: TRBJ1-5
size: -
V: TRBV15
D: -
DNA: TGTGCCACCAGCACCTCTTTTGGGGGAGGGGAAGGGAATCAGCCCCAGCATTTT
CDR3: CATSTSFGGGEGNQPQHF